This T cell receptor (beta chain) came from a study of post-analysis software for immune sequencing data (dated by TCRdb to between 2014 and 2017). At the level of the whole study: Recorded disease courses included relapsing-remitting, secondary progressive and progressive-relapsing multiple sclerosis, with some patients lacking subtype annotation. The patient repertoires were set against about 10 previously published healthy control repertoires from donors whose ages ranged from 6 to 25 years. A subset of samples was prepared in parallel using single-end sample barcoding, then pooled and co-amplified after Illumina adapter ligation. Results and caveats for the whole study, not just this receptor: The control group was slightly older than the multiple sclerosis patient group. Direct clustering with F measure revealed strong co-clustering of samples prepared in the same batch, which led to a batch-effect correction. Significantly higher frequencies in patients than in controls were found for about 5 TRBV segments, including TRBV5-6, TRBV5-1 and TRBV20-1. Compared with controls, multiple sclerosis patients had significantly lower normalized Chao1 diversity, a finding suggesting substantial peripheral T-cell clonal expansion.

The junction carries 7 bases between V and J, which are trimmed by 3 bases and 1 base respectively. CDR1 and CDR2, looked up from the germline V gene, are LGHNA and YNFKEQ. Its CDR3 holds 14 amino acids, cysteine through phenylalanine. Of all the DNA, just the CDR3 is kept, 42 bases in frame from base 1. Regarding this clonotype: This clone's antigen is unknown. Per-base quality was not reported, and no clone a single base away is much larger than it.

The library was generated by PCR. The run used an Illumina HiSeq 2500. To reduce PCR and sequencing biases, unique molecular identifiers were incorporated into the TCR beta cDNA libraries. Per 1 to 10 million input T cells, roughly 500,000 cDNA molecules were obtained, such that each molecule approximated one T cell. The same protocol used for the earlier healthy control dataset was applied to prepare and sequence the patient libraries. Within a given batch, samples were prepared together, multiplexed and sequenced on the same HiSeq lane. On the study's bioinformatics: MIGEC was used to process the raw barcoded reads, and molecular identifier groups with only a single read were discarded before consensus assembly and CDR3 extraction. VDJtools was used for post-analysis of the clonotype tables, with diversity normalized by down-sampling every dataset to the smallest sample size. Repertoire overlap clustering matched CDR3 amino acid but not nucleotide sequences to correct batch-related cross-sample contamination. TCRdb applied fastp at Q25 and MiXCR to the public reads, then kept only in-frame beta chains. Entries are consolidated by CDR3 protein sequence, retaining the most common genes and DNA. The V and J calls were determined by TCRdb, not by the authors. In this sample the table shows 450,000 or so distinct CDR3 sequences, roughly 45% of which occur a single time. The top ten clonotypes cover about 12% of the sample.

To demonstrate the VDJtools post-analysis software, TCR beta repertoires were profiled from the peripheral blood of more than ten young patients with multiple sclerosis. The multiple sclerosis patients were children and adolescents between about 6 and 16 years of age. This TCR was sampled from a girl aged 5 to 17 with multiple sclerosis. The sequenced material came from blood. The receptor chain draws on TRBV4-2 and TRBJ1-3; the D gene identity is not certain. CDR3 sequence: CASSQEQSGNTIYF. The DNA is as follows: TGTGCCAGCAGCCAGGAGCAATCTGGAAACACCATATATTTT.